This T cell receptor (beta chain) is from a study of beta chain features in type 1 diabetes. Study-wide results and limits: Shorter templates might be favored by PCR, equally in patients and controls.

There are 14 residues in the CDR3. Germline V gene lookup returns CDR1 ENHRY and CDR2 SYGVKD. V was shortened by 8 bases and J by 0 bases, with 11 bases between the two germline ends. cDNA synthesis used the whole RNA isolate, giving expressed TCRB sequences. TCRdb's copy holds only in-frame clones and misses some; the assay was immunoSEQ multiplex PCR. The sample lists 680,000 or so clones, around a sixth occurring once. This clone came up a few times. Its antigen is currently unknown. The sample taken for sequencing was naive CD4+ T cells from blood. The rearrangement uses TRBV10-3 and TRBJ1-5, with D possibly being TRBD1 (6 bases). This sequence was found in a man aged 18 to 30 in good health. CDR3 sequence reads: CAIGQGNSNQPQHF. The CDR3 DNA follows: TGTGCCATCGGCCAGGGGAATAGCAATCAGCCCCAGCATTTT.